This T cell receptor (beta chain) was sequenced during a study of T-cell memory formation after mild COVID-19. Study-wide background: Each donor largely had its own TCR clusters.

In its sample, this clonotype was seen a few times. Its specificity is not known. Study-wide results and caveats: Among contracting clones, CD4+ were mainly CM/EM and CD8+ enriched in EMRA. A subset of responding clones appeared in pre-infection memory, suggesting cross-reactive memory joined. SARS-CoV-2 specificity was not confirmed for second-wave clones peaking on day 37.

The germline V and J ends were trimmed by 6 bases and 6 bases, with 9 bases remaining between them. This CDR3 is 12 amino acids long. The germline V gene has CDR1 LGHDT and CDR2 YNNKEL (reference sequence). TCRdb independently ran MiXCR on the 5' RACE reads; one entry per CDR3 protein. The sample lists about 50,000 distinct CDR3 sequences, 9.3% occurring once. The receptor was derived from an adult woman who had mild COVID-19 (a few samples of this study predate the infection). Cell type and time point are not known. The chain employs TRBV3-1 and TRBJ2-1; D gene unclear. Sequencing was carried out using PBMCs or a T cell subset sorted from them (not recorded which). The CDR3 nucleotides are TGTGCCAGCAGTCGCGGCCGCAATGAGCAGTTCTTC. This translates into CASSRGRNEQFF.